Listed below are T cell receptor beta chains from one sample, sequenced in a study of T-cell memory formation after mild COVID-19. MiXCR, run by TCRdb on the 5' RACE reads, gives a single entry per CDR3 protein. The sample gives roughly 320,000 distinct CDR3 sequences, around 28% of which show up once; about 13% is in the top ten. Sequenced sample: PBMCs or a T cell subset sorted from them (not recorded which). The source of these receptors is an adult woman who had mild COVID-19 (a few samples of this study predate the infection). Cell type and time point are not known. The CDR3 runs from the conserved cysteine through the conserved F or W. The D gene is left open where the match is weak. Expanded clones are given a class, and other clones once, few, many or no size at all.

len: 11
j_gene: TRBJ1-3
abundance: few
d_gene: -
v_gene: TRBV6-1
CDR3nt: TGTGCCAGCAGTGCTATCAGTACGGCCCTATTT
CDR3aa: CASSAISTALF

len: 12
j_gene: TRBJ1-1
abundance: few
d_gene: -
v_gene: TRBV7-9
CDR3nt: TGTGCCAGCAGCTTAGAGAAGGTTTCAGCTTTCTTT
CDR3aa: CASSLEKVSAFF

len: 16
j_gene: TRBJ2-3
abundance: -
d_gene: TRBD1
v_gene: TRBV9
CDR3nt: TGTGCCAGCAGCGTAGGACAGGGTTACAGCACAGATACGCAGTATTTT
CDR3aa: CASSVGQGYSTDTQYF

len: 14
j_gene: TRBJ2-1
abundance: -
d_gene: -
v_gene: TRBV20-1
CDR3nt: TGCAGTGCTAGTACCAAACGGGAATACAATGAGCAGTTCTTC
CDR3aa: CSASTKREYNEQFF

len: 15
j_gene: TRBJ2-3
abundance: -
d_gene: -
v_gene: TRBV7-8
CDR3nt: TGTGCCAGCAGCTCTCGGGACTCCAGCACAGATACGCAGTATTTT
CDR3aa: CASSSRDSSTDTQYF

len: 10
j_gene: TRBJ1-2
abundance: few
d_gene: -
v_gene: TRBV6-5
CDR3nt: TGTGCCAGCAGTTACACTGGCTACACCTTC
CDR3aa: CASSYTGYTF

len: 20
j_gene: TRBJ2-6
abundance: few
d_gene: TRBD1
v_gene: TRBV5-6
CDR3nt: TGTGCCAGCAGCTTGAGGCGTCCGGGACAGGTGAGCTCTGGGGCCAACGTCCTGACTTTC
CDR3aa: CASSLRRPGQVSSGANVLTF

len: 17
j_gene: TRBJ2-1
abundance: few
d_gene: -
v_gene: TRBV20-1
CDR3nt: TGCAGTGCTACCCCCAGGAACGAAAAGAGCTCCTACAATGAGCAGTTCTTC
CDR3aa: CSATPRNEKSSYNEQFF

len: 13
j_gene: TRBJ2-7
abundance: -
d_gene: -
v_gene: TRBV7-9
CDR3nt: TGTGCCAGCAGCTTCTGGGGCTCCTACGAGCAGTACTTC
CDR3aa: CASSFWGSYEQYF

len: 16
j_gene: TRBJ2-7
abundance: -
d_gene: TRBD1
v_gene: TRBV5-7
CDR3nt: TGTGCCAGCAGCCCCATGCCGGGACAGGGGTTTCACGAGCAGTACTTC
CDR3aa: CASSPMPGQGFHEQYF

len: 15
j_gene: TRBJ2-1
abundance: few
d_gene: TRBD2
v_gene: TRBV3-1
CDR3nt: TGTGCCAGCAGCGTAGGGGAGCTAGCGGGAGATGAGCAGTTCTTC
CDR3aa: CASSVGELAGDEQFF

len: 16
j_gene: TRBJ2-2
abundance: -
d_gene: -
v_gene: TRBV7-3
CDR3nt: TGTGCCAGCAGCTTGGCCCCAGGGATGGTGGCCGGGGAGCTGTTTTTT
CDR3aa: CASSLAPGMVAGELFF

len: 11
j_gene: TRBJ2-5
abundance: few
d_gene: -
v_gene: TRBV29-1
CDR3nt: TGCAGCGTCCCAGAAGGGGAGACCCAGTACTTC
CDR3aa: CSVPEGETQYF

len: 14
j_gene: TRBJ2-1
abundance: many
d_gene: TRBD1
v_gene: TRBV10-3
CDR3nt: TGTGCCATCAGTGCAAAGGGGGCGGACAATGAGCAGTTCTTC
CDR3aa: CAISAKGADNEQFF

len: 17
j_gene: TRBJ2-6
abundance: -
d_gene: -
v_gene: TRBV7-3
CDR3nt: TGTGCCAGCAGCTCCCAAGGCCGGGGTAGTGGGGCCAACGTCCTGACTTTC
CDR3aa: CASSSQGRGSGANVLTF

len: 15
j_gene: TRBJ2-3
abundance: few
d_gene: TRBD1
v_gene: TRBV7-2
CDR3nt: TGTGCCAGCAGCTCAAGACAGGGGGCGAAAGATACGCAGTATTTT
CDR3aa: CASSSRQGAKDTQYF

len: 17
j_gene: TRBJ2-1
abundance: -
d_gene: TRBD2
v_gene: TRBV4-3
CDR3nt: TGCGCCAGCAGCCAAGATGGGGAGCGGGAGGTTCCCAATGAGCAGTTCTTC
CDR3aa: CASSQDGEREVPNEQFF

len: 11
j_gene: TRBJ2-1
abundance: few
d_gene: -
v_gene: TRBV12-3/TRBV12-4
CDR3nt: TGTGCCAGCAGTCCCGCATGGGAGCAGTTCTTC
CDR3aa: CASSPAWEQFF

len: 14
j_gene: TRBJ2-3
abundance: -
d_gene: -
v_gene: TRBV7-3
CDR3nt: TGTGCCAGCAGCCCCCCGGAGGACACAGATACGCAGTATTTT
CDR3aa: CASSPPEDTDTQYF

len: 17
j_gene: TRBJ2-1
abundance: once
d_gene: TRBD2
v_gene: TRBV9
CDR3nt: TGTGCCAGCAGCGTAGATCCAGCGGGAGGGCATTACAATGAGCAGTTCTTC
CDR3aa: CASSVDPAGGHYNEQFF

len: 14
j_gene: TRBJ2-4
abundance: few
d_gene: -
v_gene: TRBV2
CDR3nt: TGTGCCAGCAGTGAGATGAGAACCGAAAACATTCAGTACTTC
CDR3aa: CASSEMRTENIQYF

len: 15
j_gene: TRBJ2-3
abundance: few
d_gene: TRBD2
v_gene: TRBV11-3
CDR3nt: TGTGCCAGCAGCAAAGGACTAGCGGGAAGAGATACGCAGTATTTT
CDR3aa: CASSKGLAGRDTQYF

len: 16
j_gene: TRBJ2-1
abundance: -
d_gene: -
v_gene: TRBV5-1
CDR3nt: TGCGCCAGCAGCTTGGGGTGGGAAACTGCCTACAATGAGCAGTTCTTC
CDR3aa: CASSLGWETAYNEQFF

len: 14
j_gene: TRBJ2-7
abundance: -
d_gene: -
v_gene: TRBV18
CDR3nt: TGTGCCAGCTCACCCGCCCGGACAGTCTACGAGCAGTACTTC
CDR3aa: CASSPARTVYEQYF

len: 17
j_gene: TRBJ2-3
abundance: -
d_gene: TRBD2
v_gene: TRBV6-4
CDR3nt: TGTGCCAGCAGTTCCGGGACTAGCGGGTTAACGACAGATACGCAGTATTTT
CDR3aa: CASSSGTSGLTTDTQYF

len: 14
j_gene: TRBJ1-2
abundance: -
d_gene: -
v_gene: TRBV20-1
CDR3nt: TGCAGTGCTAGTGGGGCAGATCGCCTCTCGGGCTACACCTTC
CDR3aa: CSASGADRLSGYTF

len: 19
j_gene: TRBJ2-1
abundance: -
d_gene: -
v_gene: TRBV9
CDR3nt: TGTGCCAGCAGCGTAGGGGTCCGAATTTCTACAAGCTCCTACAATGAGCAGTTCTTC
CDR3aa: CASSVGVRISTSSYNEQFF

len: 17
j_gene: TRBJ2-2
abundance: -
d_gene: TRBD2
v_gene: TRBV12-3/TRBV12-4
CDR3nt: TGTGCCAGCAGTCCTGGGGCTAGCGGGGCTTCTGCCGGGGAGCTGTTTTTT
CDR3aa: CASSPGASGASAGELFF

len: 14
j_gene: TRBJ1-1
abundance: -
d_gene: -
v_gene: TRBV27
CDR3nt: TGTGCCAGCAGTTGGGGCATCGGGACCGACGAAGCTTTCTTT
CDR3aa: CASSWGIGTDEAFF

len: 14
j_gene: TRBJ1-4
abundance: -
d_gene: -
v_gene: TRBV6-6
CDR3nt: TGTGCCAGCAGTTCACAGGTGGTTAATGAAAAACTGTTTTTT
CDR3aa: CASSSQVVNEKLFF

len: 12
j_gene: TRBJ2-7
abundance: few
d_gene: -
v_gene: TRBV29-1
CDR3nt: TGCAGCGTGCGGGACAAAGGCTACGAGCAGTACTTC
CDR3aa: CSVRDKGYEQYF

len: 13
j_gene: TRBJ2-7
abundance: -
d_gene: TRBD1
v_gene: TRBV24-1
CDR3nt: TGTGCCACCAGTGACCAGGACAGGATCGAGCAGTACTTC
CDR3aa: CATSDQDRIEQYF

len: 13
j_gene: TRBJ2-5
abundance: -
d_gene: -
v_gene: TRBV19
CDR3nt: TGTGCCAGTAGTTTCCCCGGCCAAGAGACCCAGTACTTC
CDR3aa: CASSFPGQETQYF

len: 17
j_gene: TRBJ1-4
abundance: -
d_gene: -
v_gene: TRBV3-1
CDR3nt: TGTGCCAGCAGCCAAAGATCGGTGACAGCAACTAATGAAAAACTGTTTTTT
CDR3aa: CASSQRSVTATNEKLFF

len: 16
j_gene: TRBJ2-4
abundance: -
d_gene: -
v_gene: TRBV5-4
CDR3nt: TGTGCCAGCAGCGTCTCAGGGCTGATAGCCAAAAACATTCAGTACTTC
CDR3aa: CASSVSGLIAKNIQYF

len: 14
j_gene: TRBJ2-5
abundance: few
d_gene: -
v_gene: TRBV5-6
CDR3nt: TGTGCCAGCAGCTTGGTAGGAACCCAAGAGACCCAGTACTTC
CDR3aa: CASSLVGTQETQYF

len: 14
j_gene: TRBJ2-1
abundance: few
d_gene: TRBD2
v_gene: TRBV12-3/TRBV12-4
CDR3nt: TGTGCCAGCAGTTCTAGCGGGAGGGCCAATGAGCAGTTCTTC
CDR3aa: CASSSSGRANEQFF

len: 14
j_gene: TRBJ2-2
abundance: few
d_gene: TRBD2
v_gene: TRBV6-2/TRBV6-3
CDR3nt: TGTGCCACCCGACTAGCGGGGAACACCGGGGAGCTGTTTTTT
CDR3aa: CATRLAGNTGELFF

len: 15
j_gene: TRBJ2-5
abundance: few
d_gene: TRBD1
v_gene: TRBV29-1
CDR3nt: TGCAGCGTTGAAGATCTGGGACAGGGGGGAGAGACCCAGTACTTC
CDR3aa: CSVEDLGQGGETQYF

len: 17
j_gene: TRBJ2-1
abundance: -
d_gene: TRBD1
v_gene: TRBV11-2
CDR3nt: TGTGCCAGCAGCCCCTCCCCCGGGACAGAGCTCTACAATGAGCAGTTCTTC
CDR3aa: CASSPSPGTELYNEQFF

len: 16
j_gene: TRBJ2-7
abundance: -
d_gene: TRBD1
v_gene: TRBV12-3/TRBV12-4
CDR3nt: TGTGCCAGCAGTTTACGGGGACAGGGGATACGTCGGGAGCAGTACTTC
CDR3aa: CASSLRGQGIRREQYF

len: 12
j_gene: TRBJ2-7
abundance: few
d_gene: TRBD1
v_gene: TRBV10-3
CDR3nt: TGTGCCATCAGTGGGACAGGGGACGAGCAGTACTTC
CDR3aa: CAISGTGDEQYF

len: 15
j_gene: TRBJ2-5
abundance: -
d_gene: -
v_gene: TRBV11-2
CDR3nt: TGTGCCAGCAGCTTAGAAGCCACTAGCCAAGAGACCCAGTACTTC
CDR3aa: CASSLEATSQETQYF

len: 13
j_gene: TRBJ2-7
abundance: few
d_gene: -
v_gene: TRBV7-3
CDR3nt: TGTGCCAGCAGCTTAATAGGGGTTGGCGAGCAGTACTTC
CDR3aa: CASSLIGVGEQYF

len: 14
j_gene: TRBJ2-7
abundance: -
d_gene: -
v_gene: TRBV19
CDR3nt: TGTGCCAGTAGTATCGGGGATTACTCCTACGAGCAGTACTTC
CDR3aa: CASSIGDYSYEQYF

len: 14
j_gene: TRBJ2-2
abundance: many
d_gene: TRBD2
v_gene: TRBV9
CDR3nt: TGTGCCAGCAGCTTAGCGGGAGAGACCGGGGAGCTGTTTTTT
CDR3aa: CASSLAGETGELFF

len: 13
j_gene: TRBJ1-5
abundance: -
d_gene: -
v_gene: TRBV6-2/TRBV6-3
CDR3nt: TGTGCCAGCAGTTACGAGAGAAATCAGCCCCAGCATTTT
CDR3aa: CASSYERNQPQHF

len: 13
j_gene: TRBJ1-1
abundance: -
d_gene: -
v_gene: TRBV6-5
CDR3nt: TGTGCCAGCAGCAGGCAGGGGACCACTGAAGCTTTCTTT
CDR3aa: CASSRQGTTEAFF

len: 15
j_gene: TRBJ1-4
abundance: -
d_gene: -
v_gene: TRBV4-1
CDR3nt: TGCGCCAGCAGCCAAGAATCAGTGGAGGGTGAAAAACTGTTTTTT
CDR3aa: CASSQESVEGEKLFF

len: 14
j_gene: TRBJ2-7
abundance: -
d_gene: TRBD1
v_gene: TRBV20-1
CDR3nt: TGCAGTGCTAGAGGACAGGGGGGTTACTACGAGCAGTACTTC
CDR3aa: CSARGQGGYYEQYF

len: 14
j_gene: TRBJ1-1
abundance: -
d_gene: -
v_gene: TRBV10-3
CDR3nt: TGTGCCACCCAAGGGACACAGGGGAACACTGAAGCTTTCTTT
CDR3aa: CATQGTQGNTEAFF